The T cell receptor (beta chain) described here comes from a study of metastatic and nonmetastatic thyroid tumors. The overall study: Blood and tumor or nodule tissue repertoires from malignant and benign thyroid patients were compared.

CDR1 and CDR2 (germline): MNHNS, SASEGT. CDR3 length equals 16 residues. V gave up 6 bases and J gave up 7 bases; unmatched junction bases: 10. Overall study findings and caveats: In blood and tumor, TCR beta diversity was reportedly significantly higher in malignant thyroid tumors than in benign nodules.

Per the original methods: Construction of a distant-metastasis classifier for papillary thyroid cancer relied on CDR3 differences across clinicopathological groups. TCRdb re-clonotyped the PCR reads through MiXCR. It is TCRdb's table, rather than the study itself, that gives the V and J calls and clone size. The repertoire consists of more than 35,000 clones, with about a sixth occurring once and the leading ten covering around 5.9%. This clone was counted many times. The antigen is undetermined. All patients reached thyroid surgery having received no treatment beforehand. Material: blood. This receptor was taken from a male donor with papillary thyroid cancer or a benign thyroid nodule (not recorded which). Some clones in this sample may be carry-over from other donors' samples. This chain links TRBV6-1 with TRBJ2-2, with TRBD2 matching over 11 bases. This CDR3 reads CASSYKLAGEGGELFF. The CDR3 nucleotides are TGTGCCAGCAGCTACAAACTAGCGGGAGAAGGCGGGGAGCTGTTTTTT.